This TCR beta chain was profiled in a study of blood T cells in healthy people across ages. On this clonotype: Its antigen remains unidentified.

The V end was cut by 0 bases, the J end by 1 base, with 6 bases between. Germline loops: CDR1 MNHNY, CDR2 SVGAGI (reference sequence). This CDR3 is 14 amino acids long. General study findings and limits: The CMV status of each donor remained undetermined, and this could have confounded shifts in expanded clonotypes. A roughly linear age-dependent decrease characterized TCR beta diversity per million T cells.

Sample-barcoded 5' priming and a J-beta primer mix drove a second PCR of 7 to 11 cycles. One entry per CDR3 protein results from TCRdb running MiXCR on the 5' RACE reads. The sample contains roughly 1.9 million distinct CDR3 sequences, approximately 39% of which appear only once. The receptor was derived from a human donor in good health. The rearrangement joins TRBV6-6 to TRBJ1-2, with D tentatively TRBD1 (5 bases). Source material: blood. CDR3 bases: TGTGCCAGCAGTTACTCCAGGGTTAACTATGGCTACACCTTC. It codes for CASSYSRVNYGYTF.